One and the same sample provided the 18 T cell receptor beta chains below, sequenced in a study of CD8 T cells in Susac syndrome. Reverse transcription of roughly 0.45 to 1 ug RNA was carried out with random hexamers. In TCRdb, the immunoSEQ multiplex PCR reads were re-called with MiXCR into one record per CDR3 protein. The sample contains about 120,000 distinct CDR3 sequences, roughly 90% of which appear only once. The sequenced sample consisted of CD8+ T cells from PBMCs. These receptors all stem from a human donor in good health.

In its sample, this clonotype was seen a few times. The V gene is TRBV11-2, the J gene TRBJ2-2, with 7 bases matching TRBD2. J was trimmed by 5 bases and V by 4 bases; bases with no gene match: 16. Germline loops: CDR1 SGHAT, CDR2 FQNNGV. The CDR3 spans 18 residues. The DNA for the CDR3 is TGTGCCAGCAGCTCGGGGTCCCCGGGGAGGGGAGGGACCGGGGAGCTGTTTTTT. Amino acids: CASSSGSPGRGGTGELFF.

This chain uses TRBV12-3 or TRBV12-4 with TRBJ2-1; D is undetermined. This CDR3 comprises 17 residues. V was cut by 1 base and J by 0 bases, with 13 bases left in between. The DNA of the CDR3 is TGTGCCAGCAGTTTAGAGTTCGGGCGTAGCTCCTACAATGAGCAGTTCTTC. As protein: CASSLEFGRSSYNEQFF.

J is TRBJ2-7 and V is TRBV3-1; D is unclear. Trimming shortened V by 1 base and J by 5 bases, and 15 bases separated the two germline ends. Germline CDR1 LGHDT, CDR2 YNNKEL (reference sequence). The CDR3 loop spans 15 amino acids. The CDR3 DNA reads as TGTGCCAGCAGCCAAGGGTCCACCGGACCCCACGAGCAGTACTTC. Its translation is CASSQGSTGPHEQYF.

The rearrangement links TRBV5-6 to TRBJ2-5; D might be TRBD1 (6 bases). V was shortened by 0 bases and J by 7 bases, with 22 bases between the two germline ends. The germline V gene has CDR1 SGHDT and CDR2 YYEEEE. The CDR3 loop spans 17 amino acids. This chain's CDR3 is CASSLVLTGGGRGTQYF. CDR3 sequence (DNA): TGTGCCAGCAGCTTGGTCCTTACAGGTGGGGGCCGGGGGACCCAGTACTTC.

The chain couples TRBV6-1 to TRBJ1-6; D possibly corresponds to TRBD1 (5 bases). The germline V gene has CDR1 MNHNS and CDR2 SASEGT. The CDR3 has 17 amino acids. The V end was cut by 5 bases, the J end by 7 bases, with 21 bases between. CDR3 in amino acids: CASSPSRRGLGNSPLHF. In DNA form, the CDR3 reads TGTGCCAGCAGTCCGAGCCGCCGGGGGTTAGGAAATTCACCCCTCCACTTT.

This clonotype was recorded only once. The chain joins TRBV7-6 to TRBJ2-6; D may be TRBD1 (5 bases). V lost 1 base and J lost 4, with 11 bases in between. CDR1 is SGHVS, CDR2 FNYEAQ, per germline. The CDR3 contains 16 residues. This CDR3 is CASSLEGAAGANVLTF. The DNA for the CDR3 is TGTGCCAGCAGCTTAGAAGGGGCTGCCGGGGCCAACGTCCTGACTTTC.

V is TRBV27 and J is TRBJ2-5; D is undetermined. Trimming left V 4 bases short and J 0 bases short, with 6 bases between. The CDR3 runs to 13 residues. CDR1 MNHEY and CDR2 SMNVEV come from the germline V gene (reference sequence). CDR3 in amino acids: CASSSTYQETQYF. The DNA of the CDR3 is TGTGCCAGCAGTTCTACGTACCAAGAGACCCAGTACTTC.

This clonotype came up once. CDR3 region: CASRLQIVPNRQEGCGYTF. The DNA for the CDR3 is TGTGCCAGCAGGTTACAAATCGTCCCTAACAGACAGGAAGGCTGTGGCTACACCTTC. V usage is TRBV11-3 and J usage is TRBJ1-2; tentatively, D is TRBD1 (6 bases). Trimming shortened V by 6 bases and J by 7 bases, and 33 bases separated the two germline ends. The CDR3 is 19 residues long. The germline V gene encodes CDR1 SGHNT and CDR2 YENEEA.

The genes are TRBV6-5 and TRBJ2-5; 8 bases fit TRBD1. The V segment lost 4 bases and the J segment 5 bases; nucleotides outside the gene matches: 9. Germline CDR1 reads MNHEY; CDR2 reads SVGAGI. The CDR3 runs to 15 residues. CDR3 in amino acids: CASSSMDRVWETQYF. The CDR3 nucleotides are TGTGCCAGCAGTTCCATGGACAGGGTCTGGGAGACCCAGTACTTC.

The chain uses TRBV19 and TRBJ2-5, with a tentative D call TRBD2 (6 bases). This CDR3 comprises 15 residues. Trimming shortened V by 3 bases and J by 1 base, and 12 bases separated the two germline ends. From germline, CDR1 is LNHDA and CDR2 SQIVND (reference sequence). The CDR3 spells CASSMWGGLQETQYF. In DNA, the CDR3 is TGTGCCAGTAGTATGTGGGGAGGCCTCCAAGAGACCCAGTACTTC.

The V and J genes are TRBV7-9 and TRBJ2-3; a weak D match, TRBD1 (6 bases). The germline V gene has CDR1 SEHNR and CDR2 FQNEAQ (reference sequence). The CDR3 runs to 17 residues. V lost 5 bases and J 4 bases, leaving 22 bases between the germline ends. CDR3 sequence: CASSLTVANGGADTQYF. The CDR3 DNA follows: TGTGCCAGCAGCCTTACCGTGGCTAATGGGGGCGCAGATACGCAGTATTTT.

The chain employs TRBV4-3 and TRBJ2-5; 8 nucleotides align to TRBD2. The V and J ends lost 1 base and 3 bases, in that order; junction bases with no gene match: 7. The germline gives CDR1 LGHNA, CDR2 YSLEER. The CDR3 is 16 residues long. The CDR3 reads CASSQGRAGGKETQYF. The DNA for the CDR3 is TGCGCCAGCAGCCAAGGAAGGGCGGGGGGAAAAGAGACCCAGTACTTC.

This chain joins TRBV6-1 and TRBJ1-5; no definite D call. V was trimmed by 8 bases and J by 2 bases, leaving 13 bases between them. CDR3 length: 14 residues. CDR1 is MNHNS, CDR2 SASEGT, per germline. The CDR3 spells CASVRVNGNQPQHF. The DNA for the CDR3 is TGTGCCAGCGTAAGGGTGAATGGCAATCAGCCCCAGCATTTT.

The chain couples TRBV9 to TRBJ2-7; D is tentatively TRBD1 or TRBD2 (6 bases each). Trimming removed 3 bases from V and 2 bases from J, with 15 bases in between. CDR3 length: 15 amino acids. Germline lookup yields CDR1 SGDLS and CDR2 YYNGEE. The CDR3 DNA is TGTGCCAGCAGCGGTAGGGGGGTCTTTACCTACGAGCAGTACTTC. Its translation is CASSGRGVFTYEQYF. Complete variable domain (other parts from reference TRBV9 and TRBJ2-7): DSGVTQTPKHLITATGQRVTLRCSPRSGDLSVYWYQQSLDQGLQFLIQYYNGEERAKGNILERFSAQQFPDLHSELNLSSLELGDSALYFCASSGRGVFTYEQYFGPGTRLTVT.

The chain couples TRBV29-1 to TRBJ1-2; D unclear. Germline V lookup: CDR1 SQVTM, CDR2 ANQGSEA. V shed 3 bases and J shed 4 bases, with 9 bases lying between them. The CDR3 contains 12 residues. CDR3 amino acids: CSVDQLSYGYTF. The CDR3 region has the DNA TGCAGCGTTGACCAATTGAGCTATGGCTACACCTTC.

The V and J genes are TRBV6-1 and TRBJ1-1; D may be TRBD1 (5 bases). Trimming removed 1 base from V and 2 bases from J, with 8 bases in between. This CDR3 comprises 14 residues. Per the germline V gene, CDR1 is MNHNS and CDR2 is SASEGT. Here the CDR3 reads CASSEVGGNTEAFF. The CDR3 nucleotides are TGTGCCAGCAGTGAAGTGGGGGGAAACACTGAAGCTTTCTTT.

The chain uses TRBV5-1 and TRBJ1-1; 10 bases align to TRBD1. The CDR3 covers 16 residues. Germline CDR1 and CDR2: SGHRS and YFSETQ. V was clipped by 4 bases and J by 5 bases; unmatched bases: 11. The CDR3 region is CASSPRQGALWTEAFF. The DNA of the CDR3 is TGCGCCAGCAGCCCGAGACAGGGGGCGTTGTGGACTGAAGCTTTCTTT.

This sequence joins TRBV5-1 and TRBJ1-1; D might be TRBD1 (6 bases). The CDR3 loop spans 16 amino acids. The V gene lost 2 bases and the J gene lost 0 bases, with 14 bases spanning the gap. The V gene's germline CDR1 is SGHRS and CDR2 YFSETQ. The CDR3 DNA is TGCGCCAGCAGCTTAAAACCGCAGGGGATGAACACTGAAGCTTTCTTT. As protein: CASSLKPQGMNTEAFF.